Below are 2 T cell receptor beta chains sequenced from a single sample in a study of T cell changes during pregnancy in multiple sclerosis. The data were produced by immunoSEQ multiplex PCR, yet TCRdb's version contains in-frame clones alone and is incomplete. Among some 70,000 clones listed, 85% to 95% were seen once. The specimen was CD8+ T cells from peripheral blood mononuclear cells, collected in the third trimester of pregnancy. Receptor source: a female donor in good health, enrolled as a control in a pregnancy study.

The rearrangement uses TRBV11-1 and TRBJ2-1; D is uncertain. The V gene's germline CDR1 is SGHAT and CDR2 FQDESV (reference sequence). The ends were cut back, 1 base at V and 3 bases at J, with 7 bases in the middle. This CDR3 has 14 amino acids. The CDR3 sequence is CASSLGYFYNEQFF. The CDR3 DNA reads as TGTGCCAGCAGCTTAGGCTACTTCTACAATGAGCAGTTCTTC.

This rearrangement joins TRBV5-1 to TRBJ2-7; D possibly corresponds to TRBD1 (6 bases). This CDR3 contains 14 residues. From germline, CDR1 is SGHRS and CDR2 YFSETQ. Trimming cost V 2 bases and J 3 bases, with 12 bases left between them. This CDR3 is CASSLQGDDYEQYF. For the CDR3, the DNA is TGCGCCAGCAGCTTACAGGGAGACGACTACGAGCAGTACTTC.